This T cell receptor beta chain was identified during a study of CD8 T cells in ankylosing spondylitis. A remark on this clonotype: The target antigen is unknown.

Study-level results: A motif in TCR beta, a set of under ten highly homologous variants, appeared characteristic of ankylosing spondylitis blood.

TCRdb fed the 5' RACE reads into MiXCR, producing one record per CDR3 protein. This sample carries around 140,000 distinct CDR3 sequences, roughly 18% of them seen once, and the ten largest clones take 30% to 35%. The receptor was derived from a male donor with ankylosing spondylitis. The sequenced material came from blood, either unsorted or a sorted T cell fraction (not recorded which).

The CDR3 DNA reads TGTGCCAGCAGCTCGACAGGGCAAGAGACCCAGTACTTC. Its translation: CASSSTGQETQYF. The chain couples TRBV7-9 to TRBJ2-5, with 7 bases aligning to TRBD1. V was clipped by 4 bases and J by 2 bases; unmatched bases: 1. Germline CDR1 is SEHNR and CDR2 is FQNEAQ (reference sequence). This CDR3 is 13 amino acids long.